This TCR beta chain emerged from a study of blood T cells in healthy people across ages. Alongside a J-beta primer mix, a sample-barcoded 5' primer served in a second PCR lasting roughly 6 to 12 cycles. In TCRdb, the 5' RACE reads were re-called with MiXCR into one record per CDR3 protein. Among hundreds of thousands of distinct CDR3 sequences listed, roughly 25% were seen once. The CDR3 has 17 residues. V lost 0 bases, J lost 4 bases, and 14 bases stayed unmatched. Germline V gives CDR1 DFQATT, CDR2 SNEGSKA (reference sequence). Study-level points and caveats: PBMCs that were unsorted prevented a conclusive naive versus antigen-experienced comparison.

As concerns this clonotype: Antigen: not known.

These same records also appear under a second study, on T cells of mothers and their children. As that study records: It was through the M1S primer of the second PCR that sample barcodes and 2-4 random nucleotides were added. There were over 9 million TCR beta CDR3 reads from each mother and 2.5 million to 3.5 million from each child.

Sequenced input: blood. The sequence came from a boy aged 10-17 years in good health. This chain uses TRBV20-1 with TRBJ2-5; the match to TRBD1 covers 7 bases. The CDR3 sequence: CSARDRGRQGSGETQYF. In DNA, the CDR3 is TGCAGTGCTAGAGATAGGGGACGACAGGGCTCGGGAGAGACCCAGTACTTC.